Below, one T cell receptor beta chain is given with its context. Its specificity is not known. The data stem from a study of cytomegalovirus exposure and HLA in healthy donors. Study-wide findings and caveats: Among TCR beta chains, those listed as cytomegalovirus-associated numbered fewer than 200.

The repertoire was sequenced with immunoSEQ multiplex PCR; TCRdb's copy has only in-frame clones and lacks some. The table has some 150,000 clones, 88% seen once. The source is a man younger than 30 in good health and CMV-seronegative. Sample: PBMCs.

CDR3 coding DNA: TGCAGCGTTGCTTCAGGACAGGTTAATGAAAAACTGTTTTTT. Amino acid sequence: CSVASGQVNEKLFF. This chain connects TRBV29-1 to TRBJ1-4; 7 bases align to TRBD1. The CDR3 consists of 14 residues. The J segment lost 4 bases and the V segment lost 4 bases, leaving 6 bases of the junction unmatched. Germline V gene data show CDR1 as SQVTM and CDR2 as ANQGSEA.